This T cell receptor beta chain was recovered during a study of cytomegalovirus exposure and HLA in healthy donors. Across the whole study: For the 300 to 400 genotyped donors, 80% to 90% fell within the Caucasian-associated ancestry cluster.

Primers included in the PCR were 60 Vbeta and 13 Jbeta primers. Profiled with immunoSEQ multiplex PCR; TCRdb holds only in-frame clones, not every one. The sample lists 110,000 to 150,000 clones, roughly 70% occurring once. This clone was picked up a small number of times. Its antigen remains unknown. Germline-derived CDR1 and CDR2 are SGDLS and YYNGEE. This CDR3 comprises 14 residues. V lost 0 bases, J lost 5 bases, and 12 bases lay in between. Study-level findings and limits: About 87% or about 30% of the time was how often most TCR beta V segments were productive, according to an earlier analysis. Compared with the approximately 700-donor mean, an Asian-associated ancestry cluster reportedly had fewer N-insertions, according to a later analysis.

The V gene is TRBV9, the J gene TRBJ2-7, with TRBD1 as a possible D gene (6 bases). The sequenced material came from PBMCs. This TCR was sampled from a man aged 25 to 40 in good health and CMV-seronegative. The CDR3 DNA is TGTGCCAGCAGCGTAGTAGGGGGACGAAACGAGCAGTACTTC. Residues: CASSVVGGRNEQYF.